These T cell receptor beta chains were read from a single sample in a study of cytomegalovirus exposure and HLA in healthy donors. The protocol was immunoSEQ multiplex PCR, while the TCRdb copy is restricted to in-frame clones and leaves out a portion. The sample has under 150,000 clones; 88% are singletons. Sequencing was done on a sample of PBMCs. The receptors were sampled from a woman aged 18 to 35 in good health and CMV-seropositive. Both conserved end residues are part of each CDR3. The D gene is left open where the match is weak. Size is stated for part of the rows, as once, few or many counts, or as a class when the clone is expanded.

d_call,v_call,cdr3_length,j_call,clone_size,cdr3_nt,cdr3_aa
NA,TRBV7-6,17,TRBJ2-2,NA,TGTGCCAGCAGCTTACAAGACCCCGGGACAACCACCGGGGAGCTGTTTTTT,CASSLQDPGTTTGELFF
TRBD2,TRBV18,15,TRBJ2-3,NA,TGTGCCAGCTCACCACCGCCGGGAGGGCTAGATACGCAGTATTTT,CASSPPPGGLDTQYF
NA,TRBV30,15,TRBJ2-1,few,TGTTCCACTCGAGGGGGAGCGGCCAACTACAATGAGCAGTTCTTC,CSTRGGAANYNEQFF
NA,TRBV25-1,12,TRBJ2-5,once,TGTGCCAGCAGTGAATTTCTGGAGACCCAGTACTTC,CASSEFLETQYF
NA,TRBV11-2,16,TRBJ2-7,NA,TGTGCCAGCAGCGCCTCCGTTGGGGCCGGCGACTACGAGCAGTACTTC,CASSASVGAGDYEQYF
TRBD1,TRBV5-1,17,TRBJ2-3,NA,TGCGCCAGCAGCTCTGGAATGACAGGGTTTGGCACAGATACGCAGTATTTT,CASSSGMTGFGTDTQYF
NA,TRBV28,12,TRBJ2-7,NA,TGTGCCAGCAGTACAGGTCCGCTCGAGCAGTACTTC,CASSTGPLEQYF
TRBD2,TRBV2,14,TRBJ2-1,NA,TGTGCCAGCAGTGGCCAGCGGGGCTACAATGAGCAGTTCTTC,CASSGQRGYNEQFF
NA,TRBV5-1,13,TRBJ1-4,NA,TGCGCCAGCAGCTTGACGGGGAATGAAAAACTGTTTTTT,CASSLTGNEKLFF
TRBD1,TRBV28,17,TRBJ1-2,NA,TGTGCCAGCAGTTTACTATCCGGGACAGCATCATTCTATGGCTACACCTTC,CASSLLSGTASFYGYTF
NA,TRBV19,17,TRBJ1-1,NA,TGTGCCAGTAGCACTGGGTGGGGGCTCGGTGGCAACACTGAAGCTTTCTTT,CASSTGWGLGGNTEAFF
NA,TRBV7-9,13,TRBJ1-2,NA,TGTGCCAGCAGCTTAACGAGCGTTTATGGCTACACCTTC,CASSLTSVYGYTF
TRBD2,TRBV7-8,14,TRBJ2-1,NA,TGTGCCAGCAGCTCCAGGACTAGCGGGAGTGAGCAGTTCTTC,CASSSRTSGSEQFF
NA,TRBV7-9,16,TRBJ1-4,NA,TGTGCCAGCAGCCCGATGGGAATGGGAGGGCGGGAAAAACTGTTTTTT,CASSPMGMGGREKLFF
TRBD1,TRBV19,14,TRBJ1-1,NA,TGTGCCAGTAGGGATATGACAGGGTTGACTGAAGCTTTCTTT,CASRDMTGLTEAFF
NA,TRBV7-2,12,TRBJ1-2,NA,TGTGCCAGCAGCTTCGACTACGGGACTTACACCTTC,CASSFDYGTYTF
NA,TRBV5-4,14,TRBJ1-1,few,TGTGCCAGCAGCTTGGTAGGACAGAACACTGAAGCTTTCTTT,CASSLVGQNTEAFF
TRBD1,TRBV9,14,TRBJ1-6,NA,TGTGCCAGCAACCCCGGACAGGGCACTTCATCCCTCCACTTT,CASNPGQGTSSLHF
NA,TRBV5-1,14,TRBJ1-4,NA,TGCGCCAGCAGCCCCCCCAGGGGAGAGGAAAAACTGTTTTTT,CASSPPRGEEKLFF
NA,TRBV11-2,15,TRBJ2-2,NA,TGTGCCAGCAGCTTAGCAGGGCCGCTAACCGGGGAGCTGTTTTTT,CASSLAGPLTGELFF
TRBD1,TRBV5-7,18,TRBJ1-2,NA,TGTGCCAGCAGCCAGGACAGGCACAACCACCTTCTTAACTATGGCTACACCTTC,CASSQDRHNHLLNYGYTF
NA,TRBV10-3,14,TRBJ2-7,NA,TGTGCCATCAAAGTGTCGCAGGGAAACTACGAGCAGTACTTC,CAIKVSQGNYEQYF
TRBD1,TRBV11-1,16,TRBJ1-2,NA,TGTGCCAGCAGCCAACCAGACAGGGGGACGGACTATGGCTACACCTTC,CASSQPDRGTDYGYTF
TRBD1,TRBV7-3,15,TRBJ2-1,NA,TGTGCCAGCAGCCCTGGACAGGGGAGTACGAATGAGCAGTTCTTC,CASSPGQGSTNEQFF
NA,TRBV5-6,15,TRBJ1-5,NA,TGTGCCAGCAGCTTGGGACCCAGGGCAAATCAGCCCCAGCATTTT,CASSLGPRANQPQHF